This T cell receptor (beta chain) was identified in a study of T cells in Graves' hyperthyroidism and ophthalmopathy. Uncontrolled infection, other autoimmune disease, pregnancy and lactation each barred patients from inclusion. Blood from later-ophthalmopathy patients was taken at first hyperthyroidism diagnosis. The germline CDR1 and CDR2 sequences are DFQATT and SNEGSKA (reference sequence). CDR3 size: 12 residues. On this clonotype itself: Its antigen is not known. The junction differs from germline at one of its ends, possibly a read error.

The source material, RNA transcripts, was used to amplify TCR beta CDR3 regions. First-round RT-PCR targeting the TCR CDR3 was performed with the HTBI primer set. A single record per CDR3 protein comes from TCRdb applying MiXCR to the multiplex PCR reads. The table has roughly 290,000 distinct CDR3 sequences, roughly 14% seen once. Study-level results: Most thyroid clonotypes with frequency above 0.001 were detected in blood.

The sample comprised blood. This TCR was recovered from a woman in her twenties or thirties with Graves' hyperthyroidism that later progressed to Graves' ophthalmopathy. This chain joins TRBV20-1 and TRBJ1-1; 7 positions match TRBD1. The CDR3 nucleotides are TGCAATGCTACAGGGGCTGGGACTGAAGCTTTCTTT. Amino acids: CNATGAGTEAFF.